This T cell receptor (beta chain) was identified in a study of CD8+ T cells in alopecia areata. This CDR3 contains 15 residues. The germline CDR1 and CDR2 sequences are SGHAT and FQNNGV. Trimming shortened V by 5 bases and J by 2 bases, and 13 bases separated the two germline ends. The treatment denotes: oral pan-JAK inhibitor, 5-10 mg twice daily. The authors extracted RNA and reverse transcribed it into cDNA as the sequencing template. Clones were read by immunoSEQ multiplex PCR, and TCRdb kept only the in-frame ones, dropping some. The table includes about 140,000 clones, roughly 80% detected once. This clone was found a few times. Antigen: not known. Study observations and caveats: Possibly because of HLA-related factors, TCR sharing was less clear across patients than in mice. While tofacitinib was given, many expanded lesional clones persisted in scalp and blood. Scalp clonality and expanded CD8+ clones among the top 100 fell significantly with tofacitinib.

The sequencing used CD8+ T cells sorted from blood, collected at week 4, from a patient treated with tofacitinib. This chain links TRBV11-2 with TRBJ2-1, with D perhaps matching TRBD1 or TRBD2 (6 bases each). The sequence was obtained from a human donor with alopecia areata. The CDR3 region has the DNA TGTGCCAGCAGCGAGGGGGGCCCCCCCTACAATGAGCAGTTCTTC. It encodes CASSEGGPPYNEQFF. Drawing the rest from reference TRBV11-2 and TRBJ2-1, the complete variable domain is EAGVAQSPRYKIIEKRQSVAFWCNPISGHATLYWYQQILGQGPKLLIQFQNNGVVDDSQLPKDRFSAERLKGVDSTLKIQPAKLEDSAVYLCASSEGGPPYNEQFFGPGTRLTVL.